Included here is one T cell receptor (beta chain) sequence, with context. This sample stems from a study of T cell repertoires in ileal Crohn's disease. The repertoire was sequenced with immunoSEQ multiplex PCR; TCRdb's copy has only in-frame clones and lacks some. This table holds fewer than 6,000 clones, over 80% found once. V lost 6 bases and J 4 bases, leaving 13 bases between the germline ends. The CDR3 consists of 14 residues. Germline CDR1 reads LNHDA; CDR2 reads SQIVND (reference sequence). The chain is built from TRBV19 and TRBJ1-5; weak D call: TRBD1 (5 bases). The receptor comes from an adult with Crohn's disease. Input material: ileal tissue. CDR3 sequence: CASRRTLGNQPQHF. CDR3 sequence (DNA): TGTGCCAGTAGAAGGACACTAGGGAATCAGCCCCAGCATTTT. The whole variable domain, remainder taken from reference TRBV19 and TRBJ1-5, is DGGITQSPKYLFRKEGQNVTLSCEQNLNHDAMYWYRQDPGQGLRLIYYSQIVNDFQKGDIAEGYSVSREKKESFPLTVTSAQKNPTAFYLCASRRTLGNQPQHFGDGTRLSIL.